Below are 20 T cell receptor beta chains sequenced from a single sample in a study of blood T cell repertoires in COVID-19. Sequencing used immunoSEQ multiplex PCR; TCRdb keeps in-frame clones, though not all of them. The table has fewer than 85,000 clones, roughly 77% seen once. Sequenced input: peripheral blood. The receptors here all came from a woman between 65 and 79 years old with acute or convalescent COVID-19.

The chain combines TRBV27 with TRBJ2-7; 7 bases are a match to TRBD1. After removal of 1 base from V and 4 bases from J, the junction contained 10 bases not matched to a gene. CDR3 size: 16 residues. From germline, CDR1 is MNHEY and CDR2 SMNVEV (reference sequence). DNA of the CDR3: TGTGCCAGCAGTTTATTAGGGGGCCCAGGCACGTACGAGCAGTACTTC. This sequence encodes CASSLLGGPGTYEQYF.

The rearrangement links TRBV5-1 to TRBJ1-1; tentative D call: TRBD1 (6 bases). The V gene lost 3 bases and the J gene lost 4 bases, with 16 bases spanning the gap. CDR1 and CDR2 from the germline V gene are SGHRS and YFSETQ. The CDR3 is 15 residues long. The CDR3 sequence: CASSWTRGGGTEAFF. Written as DNA, the CDR3 is TGCGCCAGCAGCTGGACCAGGGGAGGGGGCACTGAAGCTTTCTTT.

This clone was seen just once. V and J are TRBV7-2 and TRBJ2-3; no reliable D call. The ends were cut back, 5 bases at V and 5 bases at J, with 17 bases in the middle. Per germline, CDR1 SGHTA and CDR2 FQGNSA. The CDR3 sequence is 15 residues long. The CDR3 protein is CASSRMNSPIDTQYF. In DNA form, the CDR3 reads TGTGCCAGCAGCCGTATGAACTCTCCGATAGATACGCAGTATTTT.

V and J are TRBV27 and TRBJ1-5, with D possibly being TRBD1 (6 bases). CDR3 length: 16 residues. Trimming took off 1 base at V and 4 bases at J, with 14 bases between the two ends. The germline V gene has CDR1 MNHEY and CDR2 SMNVEV (reference sequence). CDR3 in amino acids: CASSLFPEGGNQPQHF. CDR3 in DNA: TGTGCCAGCAGTTTATTTCCCGAGGGGGGGAATCAGCCCCAGCATTTT.

The chain is built from TRBV2 and TRBJ1-5, with D perhaps TRBD1 (6 bases). The CDR3 loop spans 11 amino acids. The germline CDR1 and CDR2 sequences are SNHLY and FYNNEI. Between the trimmed V and J ends, which lost 4 bases and 10 bases, there was a span of 8 bases. The DNA of the CDR3 is TGTGCCAGCAGTGTGACAGGACCCCAGCATTTT. Protein sequence: CASSVTGPQHF.

This clone was seen a few times. This rearrangement joins TRBV7-8 to TRBJ1-1, with 7 bases matching TRBD1. Germline trimming cut 5 bases from V and 9 bases from J; bases unmatched to any gene: 9. This CDR3 has 13 residues. Germline V CDR1 and CDR2: SGHVS, FQNEAQ. CDR3 coding DNA: TGTGCCAGCAGCGCCCGGGGACAGACACAAGCTTTCTTT. This sequence encodes CASSARGQTQAFF.

The chain recombines TRBV5-1 with TRBJ1-1; D is possibly TRBD1 (5 bases). The CDR3 length is 13 residues. Germline V lookup: CDR1 SGHRS, CDR2 YFSETQ. V was shortened by 0 bases and J by 9 bases, with 12 bases between the two germline ends. In nucleotides, the CDR3 is TGCGCCAGCAGCTTGGCCGCGGAGGGGCAAGCTTTCTTT. It translates to CASSLAAEGQAFF.

The rearrangement links TRBV30 to TRBJ1-2; the match to TRBD1 covers 8 bases. Per the germline V gene, CDR1 is GTSNPN and CDR2 is SVGIG (reference sequence). Trimming removed 3 bases from V and 7 bases from J; junction bases left unmatched: 7. This CDR3 has 13 amino acids. CDR3 region: CAWSRTGSGGYTF. The CDR3 coding sequence is TGTGCCTGGAGCCGGACAGGGAGCGGTGGCTACACCTTC.

V is TRBV5-1 and J is TRBJ2-7, with 9 bases identical to TRBD1. The CDR3 sequence is 16 residues long. J was trimmed by 9 bases and V by 0 bases; bases with no gene match: 13. The germline CDR1 and CDR2 sequences are SGHRS and YFSETQ. The CDR3 region is CASSLEQGAHTFVQYF. Here the CDR3 DNA reads TGCGCCAGCAGCTTGGAACAGGGGGCCCATACCTTTGTGCAGTACTTC.

The rearrangement joins TRBV7-9 to TRBJ1-4; no firm D call. Germline loops: CDR1 SEHNR, CDR2 FQNEAQ (reference sequence). The CDR3 consists of 15 residues. Trimming removed 0 bases from V and 7 bases from J, with 12 bases in between. This CDR3 is CASSLAGGHGEKLFF. CDR3 nucleotide sequence: TGTGCCAGCAGCTTAGCGGGAGGTCACGGTGAAAAACTGTTTTTT.

The gene calls are TRBV7-2 and TRBJ1-2; tentative D call: TRBD1 (6 bases). Germline CDR1 and CDR2: SGHTA and FQGNSA. There are 15 residues in the CDR3. The ends were cut back, 3 bases at V and 3 bases at J, with 14 bases in the middle. The CDR3 coding sequence is TGTGCCAGCAGCTTTGGCGGGGGCTTTGACTATGGCTACACCTTC. Translating it yields CASSFGGGFDYGYTF.

The chain employs TRBV19 and TRBJ2-6; tentative D call: TRBD1 (6 bases). The germline V and J ends were trimmed by 6 bases and 2 bases, with 20 bases remaining between them. CDR1 and CDR2 from the germline V gene are LNHDA and SQIVND (reference sequence). The CDR3 consists of 18 residues. The chain's CDR3 is CASSPPLQTGTGANVLTF. The CDR3 DNA follows: TGTGCCAGTAGCCCACCCCTACAAACAGGGACTGGGGCCAACGTCCTGACTTTC.

About this clone itself: An end of the junction does not agree with germline; a read error may underlie this. The rearrangement links TRBV3-1 (or the pseudogene TRBV3-2) to TRBJ1-1, with TRBD1 matching over 11 bases. The CDR3 extends over 14 amino acids. CDR1 is LGHDT and CDR2 is YNNKEL in the germline V gene (reference sequence). The CDR3 region is CASSQRTGGTETFF. For the CDR3, the DNA is TGTGCCAGCAGCCAAAGGACAGGGGGCACTGAAACTTTCTTT.

This clone was recorded a few times. The V gene is TRBV6-5, the J gene TRBJ1-5, with D possibly being TRBD1 (5 bases). The V gene's germline CDR1 is MNHEY and CDR2 SVGAGI. CDR3 length: 15 amino acids. V lost 4 bases, J lost 1 base, and 11 bases lay in between. CDR3 in DNA: TGTGCCAGCAGTTCCGGGGACTCCAGCAATCAGCCCCAGCATTTT. Protein sequence: CASSSGDSSNQPQHF.

This chain connects TRBV20-1 to TRBJ2-1; TRBD2 matches 10 bases. The CDR3 is 14 residues long. The V gene end was trimmed by 3 bases and the J gene end by 4 bases; junction bases not matched to a gene: 3. CDR1 is DFQATT, CDR2 SNEGSKA, per germline (reference sequence). This CDR3 reads CSASRTSGYNEQFF. CDR3 DNA: TGCAGTGCTAGTCGGACTAGCGGATACAATGAGCAGTTCTTC.

V is TRBV28 and J is TRBJ1-2, with D possibly being TRBD1 (5 bases). Germline loops: CDR1 MDHEN, CDR2 SYDVKM. This CDR3 comprises 16 residues. Trimming cost V 3 bases and J 8 bases, with 22 bases left between them. CDR3 amino acids: CASSFTTDVGQLGYTF. The CDR3 nucleotides are TGTGCCAGCAGTTTCACGACAGATGTAGGGCAATTAGGCTACACCTTC.

The chain combines TRBV3-1 (or the pseudogene TRBV3-2) with TRBJ1-2; maybe TRBD1 (5 bases). The V end lost 0 bases, the J end lost 3 bases, and 11 bases lay between the germline ends. Looked up from germline, CDR1 is LGHDT and CDR2 is YNNKEL (reference sequence). This CDR3 contains 15 residues. The CDR3 DNA is TGTGCCAGCAGCCAAGATGTGGGAGGGGACTATGGCTACACCTTC. Encoded protein: CASSQDVGGDYGYTF.

V is TRBV10-3 and J is TRBJ1-4; no clear D gene. Trimming took 3 bases from V and 2 from J, leaving 16 bases between them. The CDR3 has 17 amino acids. CDR1 and CDR2 (germline): ENHRY, SYGVKD. For the CDR3, the DNA is TGTGCCATCAGTGATATGGGAGGGCGGTTGACTAATGAAAAACTGTTTTTT. This sequence encodes CAISDMGGRLTNEKLFF.

The chain combines TRBV9 with TRBJ1-1; D remains unclear. The germline gives CDR1 SGDLS, CDR2 YYNGEE. The V end lost 3 bases, the J end lost 4 bases, and 10 bases lay between the germline ends. The CDR3 covers 13 residues. The CDR3 reads CASSGQGATEAFF. The CDR3 DNA sequence: TGTGCCAGCAGCGGACAAGGTGCCACTGAAGCTTTCTTT.

This chain uses TRBV9 with TRBJ2-7; D remains ambiguous. V was shortened by 4 bases and J by 3 bases, with 20 bases between the two germline ends. Germline V gene data show CDR1 as SGDLS and CDR2 as YYNGEE. This CDR3 has 16 residues. The CDR3 region is CASSRLQAPTVYEQYF. The DNA for the CDR3 is TGTGCCAGCAGCCGCCTGCAGGCCCCAACGGTCTACGAGCAGTACTTC.